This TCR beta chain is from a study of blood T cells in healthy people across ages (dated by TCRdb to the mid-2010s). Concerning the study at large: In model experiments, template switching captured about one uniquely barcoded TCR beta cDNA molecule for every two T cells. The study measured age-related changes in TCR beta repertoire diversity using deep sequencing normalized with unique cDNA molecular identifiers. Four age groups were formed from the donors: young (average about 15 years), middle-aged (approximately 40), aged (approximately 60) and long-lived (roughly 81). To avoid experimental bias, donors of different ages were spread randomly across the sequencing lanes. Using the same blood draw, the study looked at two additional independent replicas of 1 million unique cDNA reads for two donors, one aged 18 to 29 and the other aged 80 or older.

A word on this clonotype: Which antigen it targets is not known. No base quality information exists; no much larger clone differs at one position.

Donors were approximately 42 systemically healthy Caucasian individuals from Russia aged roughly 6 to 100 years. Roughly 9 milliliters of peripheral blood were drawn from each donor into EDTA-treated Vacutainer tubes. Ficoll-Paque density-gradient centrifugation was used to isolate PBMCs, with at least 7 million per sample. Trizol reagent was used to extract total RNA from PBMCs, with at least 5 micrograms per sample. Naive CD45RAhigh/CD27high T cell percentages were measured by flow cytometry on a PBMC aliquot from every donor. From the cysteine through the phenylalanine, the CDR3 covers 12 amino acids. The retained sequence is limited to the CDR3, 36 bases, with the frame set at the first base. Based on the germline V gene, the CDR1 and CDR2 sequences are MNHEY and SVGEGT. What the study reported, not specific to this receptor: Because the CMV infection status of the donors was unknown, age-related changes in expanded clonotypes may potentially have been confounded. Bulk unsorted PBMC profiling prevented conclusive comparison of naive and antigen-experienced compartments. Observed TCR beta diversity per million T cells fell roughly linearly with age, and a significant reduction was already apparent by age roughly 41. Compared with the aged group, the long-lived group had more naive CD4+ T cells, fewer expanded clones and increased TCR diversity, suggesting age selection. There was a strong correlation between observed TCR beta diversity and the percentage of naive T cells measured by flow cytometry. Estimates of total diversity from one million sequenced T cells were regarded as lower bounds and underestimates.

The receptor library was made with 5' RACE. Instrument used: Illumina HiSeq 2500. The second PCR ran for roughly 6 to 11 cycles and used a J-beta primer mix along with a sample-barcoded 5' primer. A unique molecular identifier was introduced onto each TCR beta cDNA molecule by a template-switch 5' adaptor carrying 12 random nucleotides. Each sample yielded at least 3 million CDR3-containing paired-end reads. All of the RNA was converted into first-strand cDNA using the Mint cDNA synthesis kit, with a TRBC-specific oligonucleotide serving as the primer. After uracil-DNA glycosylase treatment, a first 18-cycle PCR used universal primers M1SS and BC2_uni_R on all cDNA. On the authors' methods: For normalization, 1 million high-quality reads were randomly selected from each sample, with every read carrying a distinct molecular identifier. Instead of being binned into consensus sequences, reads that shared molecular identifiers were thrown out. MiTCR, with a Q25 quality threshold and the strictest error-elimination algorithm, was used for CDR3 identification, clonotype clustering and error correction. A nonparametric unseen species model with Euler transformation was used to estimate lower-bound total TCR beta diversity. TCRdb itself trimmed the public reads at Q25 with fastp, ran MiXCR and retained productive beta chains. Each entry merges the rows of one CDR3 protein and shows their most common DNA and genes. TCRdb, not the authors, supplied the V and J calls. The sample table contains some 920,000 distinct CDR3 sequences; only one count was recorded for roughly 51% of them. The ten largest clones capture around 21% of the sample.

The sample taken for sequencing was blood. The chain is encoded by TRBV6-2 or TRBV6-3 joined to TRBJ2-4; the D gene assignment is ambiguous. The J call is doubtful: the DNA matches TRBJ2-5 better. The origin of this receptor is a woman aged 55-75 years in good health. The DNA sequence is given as TGTGCCAGCAGTTACATCAAGGAGACCCAGTACTTC. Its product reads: CASSYIKETQYF.